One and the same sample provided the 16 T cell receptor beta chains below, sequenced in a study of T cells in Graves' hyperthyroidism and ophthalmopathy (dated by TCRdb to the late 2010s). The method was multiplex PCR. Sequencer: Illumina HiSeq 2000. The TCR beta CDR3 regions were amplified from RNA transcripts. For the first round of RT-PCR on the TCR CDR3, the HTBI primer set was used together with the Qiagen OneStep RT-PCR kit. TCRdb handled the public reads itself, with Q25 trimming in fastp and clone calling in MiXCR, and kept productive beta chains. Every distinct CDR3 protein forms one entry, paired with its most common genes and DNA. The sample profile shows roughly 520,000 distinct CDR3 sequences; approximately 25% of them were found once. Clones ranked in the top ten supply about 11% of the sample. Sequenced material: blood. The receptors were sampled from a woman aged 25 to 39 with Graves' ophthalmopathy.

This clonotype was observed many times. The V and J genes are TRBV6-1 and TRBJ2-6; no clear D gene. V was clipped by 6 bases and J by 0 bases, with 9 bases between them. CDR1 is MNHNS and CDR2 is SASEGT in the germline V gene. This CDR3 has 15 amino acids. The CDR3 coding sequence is TGTGCCAGCAGGAGAGGCTACTCTGGGGCCAACGTCCTGACTTTC. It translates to CASRRGYSGANVLTF.

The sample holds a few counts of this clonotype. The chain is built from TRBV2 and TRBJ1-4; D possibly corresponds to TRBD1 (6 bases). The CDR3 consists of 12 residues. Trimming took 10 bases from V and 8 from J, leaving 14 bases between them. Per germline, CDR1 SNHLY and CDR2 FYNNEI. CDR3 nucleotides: TGTGCCACTCGGACAGACAAGGAAAAACTGTTTTTT. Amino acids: CATRTDKEKLFF.

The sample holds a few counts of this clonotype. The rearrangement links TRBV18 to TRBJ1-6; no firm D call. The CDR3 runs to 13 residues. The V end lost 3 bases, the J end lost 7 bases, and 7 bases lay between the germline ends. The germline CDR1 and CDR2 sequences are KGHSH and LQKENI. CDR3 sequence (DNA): TGTGCCAGCTCACCTGGCGTGAATTCACCCCTCCACTTT. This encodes CASSPGVNSPLHF. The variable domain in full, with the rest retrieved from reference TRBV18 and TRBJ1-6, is NAGVMQNPRHLVRRRGQEARLRCSPMKGHSHVYWYRQLPEEGLKFMVYLQKENIIDESGMPKERFSAEFPKEGPSILRIQQVVRGDSAAYFCASSPGVNSPLHFGNGTRLTVT.

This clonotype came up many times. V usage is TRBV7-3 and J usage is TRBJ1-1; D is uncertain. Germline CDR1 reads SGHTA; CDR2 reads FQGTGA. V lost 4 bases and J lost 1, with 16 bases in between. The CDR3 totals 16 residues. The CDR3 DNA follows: TGTGCCAGCAGCTATTTACATGCGACTCAGAACACTGAAGCTTTCTTT. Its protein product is CASSYLHATQNTEAFF.

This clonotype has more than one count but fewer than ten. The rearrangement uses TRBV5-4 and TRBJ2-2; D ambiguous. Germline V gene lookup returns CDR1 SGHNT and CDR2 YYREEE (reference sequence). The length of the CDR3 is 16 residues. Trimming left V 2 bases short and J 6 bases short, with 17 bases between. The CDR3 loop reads CASSFLEPSGSGELFF. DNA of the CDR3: TGTGCCAGCAGCTTCCTCGAACCTTCGGGCTCCGGGGAGCTGTTTTTT.

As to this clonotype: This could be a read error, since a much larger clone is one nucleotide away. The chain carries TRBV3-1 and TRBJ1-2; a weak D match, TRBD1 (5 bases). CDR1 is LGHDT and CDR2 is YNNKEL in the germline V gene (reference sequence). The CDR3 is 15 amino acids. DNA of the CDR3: TGTGTCAGCAGCCAAGAGGGGTCTAGGTTCTATGGCTACACCTTC. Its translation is CVSSQEGSRFYGYTF.

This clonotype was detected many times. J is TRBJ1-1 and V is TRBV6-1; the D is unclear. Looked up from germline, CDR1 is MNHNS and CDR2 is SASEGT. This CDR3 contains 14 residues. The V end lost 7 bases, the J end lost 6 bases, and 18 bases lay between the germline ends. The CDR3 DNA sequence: TGTGCCAGCACCCACGCGGAGACCAGAGCTGAAGCTTTCTTT. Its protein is CASTHAETRAEAFF.

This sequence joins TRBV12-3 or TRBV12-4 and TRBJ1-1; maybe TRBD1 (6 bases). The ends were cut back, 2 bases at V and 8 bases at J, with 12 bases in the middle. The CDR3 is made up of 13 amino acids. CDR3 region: CASSLQGLIEAFF. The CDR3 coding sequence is TGTGCCAGCAGTTTACAGGGGCTCATCGAAGCTTTCTTT.

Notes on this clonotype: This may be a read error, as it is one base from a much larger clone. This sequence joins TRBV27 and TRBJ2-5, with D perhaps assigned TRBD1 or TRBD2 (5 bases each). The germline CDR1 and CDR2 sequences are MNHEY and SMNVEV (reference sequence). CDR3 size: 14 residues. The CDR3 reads CASSHIGEGETKYF. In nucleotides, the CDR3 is TGTGCCAGCTCCCATATCGGGGAAGGGGAGACCAAGTACTTC.

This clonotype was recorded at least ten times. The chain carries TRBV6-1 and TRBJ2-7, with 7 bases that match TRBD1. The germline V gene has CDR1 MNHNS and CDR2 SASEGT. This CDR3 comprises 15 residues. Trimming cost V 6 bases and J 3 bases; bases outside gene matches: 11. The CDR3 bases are TGTGCCAGCAGCAGTCCCGGGACAGAGTTCTACGAGCAGTACTTC. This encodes CASSSPGTEFYEQYF.

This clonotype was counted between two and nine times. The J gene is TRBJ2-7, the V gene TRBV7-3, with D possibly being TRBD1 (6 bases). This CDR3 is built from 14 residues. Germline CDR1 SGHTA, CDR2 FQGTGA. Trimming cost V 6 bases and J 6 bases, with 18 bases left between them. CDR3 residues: CASSSSGAFFEQYF. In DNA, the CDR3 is TGTGCCAGCAGTTCCTCAGGGGCTTTCTTCGAGCAGTACTTC.

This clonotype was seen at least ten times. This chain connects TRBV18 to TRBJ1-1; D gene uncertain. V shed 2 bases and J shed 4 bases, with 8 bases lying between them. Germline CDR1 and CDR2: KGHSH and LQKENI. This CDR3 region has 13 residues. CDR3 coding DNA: TGTGCCAGCTCACCAGTCCGGGGCACTGAAGCTTTCTTT. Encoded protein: CASSPVRGTEAFF.

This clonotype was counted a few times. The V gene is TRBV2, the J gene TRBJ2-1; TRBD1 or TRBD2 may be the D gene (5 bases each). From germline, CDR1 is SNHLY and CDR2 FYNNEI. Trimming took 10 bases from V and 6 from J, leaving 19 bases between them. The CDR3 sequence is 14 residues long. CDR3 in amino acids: CATQTGAQFNEQFF. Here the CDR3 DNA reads TGTGCCACCCAAACCGGGGCACAATTCAATGAGCAGTTCTTC.

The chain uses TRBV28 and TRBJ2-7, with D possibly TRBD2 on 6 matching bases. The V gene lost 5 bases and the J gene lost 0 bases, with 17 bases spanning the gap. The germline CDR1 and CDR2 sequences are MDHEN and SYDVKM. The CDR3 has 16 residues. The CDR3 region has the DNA TGTGCCAGCAGTGCTCCGGGAGAGGGAAGCTCCTACGAGCAGTACTTC. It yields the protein CASSAPGEGSSYEQYF.

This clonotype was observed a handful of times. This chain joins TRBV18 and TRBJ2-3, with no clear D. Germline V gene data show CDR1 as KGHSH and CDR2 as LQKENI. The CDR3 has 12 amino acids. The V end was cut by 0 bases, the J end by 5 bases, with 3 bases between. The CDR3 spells CASSPPRDTQYF. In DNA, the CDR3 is TGTGCCAGCTCACCACCGCGAGATACGCAGTATTTT.

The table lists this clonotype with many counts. CDR3 DNA sequence: TGTGCCAGCAGGACGGGGAGAGAGACCCAGTACTTC. Translated, it gives CASRTGRETQYF. V and J are TRBV2 and TRBJ2-5, with D perhaps matching TRBD2 (5 bases). Trimming left V 6 bases short and J 4 bases short, with 9 bases between. Germline V gives CDR1 SNHLY, CDR2 FYNNEI. This CDR3 comprises 12 residues. Full variable domain (remainder filled in from reference TRBV2 and TRBJ2-5): EPEVTQTPSHQVTQMGQEVILRCVPISNHLYFYWYRQILGQKVEFLVSFYNNEISEKSEIFDDQFSVERPDGSNFTLKIRSTKLEDSAMYFCASRTGRETQYFGPGTRLLVL.